The TCR beta chain under discussion was sequenced for a study of memory CD4+ T cells and cytomegalovirus serostatus (dated by TCRdb to the late 2010s). A note on the overall study: A total of about 35 healthy Belgian adults, of whom 9 were CMV seropositive and about 24 were CMV seronegative, were included in the cohort. To replicate a published TCR-based CMV serostatus classifier, the researchers sequenced the CD4+ memory TCRbeta repertoires of a Belgian cohort whose cytomegalovirus serostatus was known.

A FACSAria II was used to sort memory CD4+ T cells, defined as single viable CD3+CD4+CD8-CD45RO+ cells. To determine CMV serostatus, a Roche Elecsys assay was used that detects serum IgG against CMV pp150, pp28, p38 and p52. Following thawing, total CD4+ T cells were enriched through positive selection using CD4 magnetic microbeads. The samples came from a different study that was designed specifically to examine the CD4+ T cell memory repertoire. Following standard operating procedures, peripheral blood mononuclear cells were isolated and cryopreserved, while serum was kept at -80 degrees C. The staining used CD3-PerCP (BW264/56), CD4-APC (RPA-T4), CD45RO-PE (UCHT1) and CD8-Pacific Orange (3B5) antibodies, and Sytox blue was used to exclude non-viable cells. With regard to this clone: Its antigen specificity is not known. No much larger clone is present one base from it, and per-base qualities are unavailable.

From the cysteine up to the phenylalanine, the CDR3 has a length of 14 residues. Left in the record is the CDR3 DNA by itself, 42 bases read in frame from the first base. The germline V gene (reference sequence) gives CDR1 as LNHDA and CDR2 as SQIVND. After removal of 5 bases from V and 1 base from J, the junction retains 1 base not matched to a gene. General study outcomes and caveats: Among the 150 to 200 previously reported CMV-associated TCRbeta sequences, 60 to 85 showed up in the CD4+ memory repertoires, with each one found in between one and five individuals. For CMV serostatus prediction, a median bootstrapped AUC of 0.95 was reached with the original framework, and a median bootstrapped AUC of approximately 0.89 was reached with a US-trained random forest. The results were interpreted as suggesting that the CMV-associated TCR signature is mostly present in the CD4+ memory repertoire. Only CD4+CD45RO+ memory cells were sequenced, in contrast to the original study, in which naive and memory CD4+ and CD8+ populations were covered. The original-framework classifier achieved a median bootstrapped AUC of about 0.94 with a 95% CI of 0.76-1.00 on the Belgian cohort.

The Quick-DNA Microprep Kit was used to extract genomic DNA from the sorted cells. Amplification of TCRbeta DNA was done with the immunoSEQ hsTCRbeta kit, following the protocol from the manufacturer. An Illumina MiSeq instrument was used to sequence the TCRbeta libraries. As for the original processing: Once out-of-frame sequences had been removed, 2,200,000 or so distinct TCRbeta sequences were left, which works out to an average of roughly 70,000 per individual. Two values were used to score each individual: the count of 150 to 200 previously reported CMV-associated TCRbeta sequences and the total count of productive distinct TCRbeta sequences. A beta-binomial model was reimplemented in Python, and scikit-learn random forests with default parameters were trained on data from the US cohort. Classifier performance on the Belgian cohort was summarized as median AUC with percentile confidence intervals over 10,000 bootstrap iterations. TCRdb's version of the immuneACCESS table is confined to in-frame rearrangements and falls short of the full clone set. An unresolved V gene accounts for under half of the shortfall where checked; the remainder is of unknown origin. D and trimming were read from the DNA, whereas the V and J calls and clone size are those reported in that table. In all, the sample holds some 52,000 clones, and 65% to 80% of those were seen once. Clones ranked in the top ten supply about 1.3% of the sample.

Sequenced sample: memory CD4+ T cells from blood. The chain is assembled from TRBV19 and TRBJ2-2; 7 nucleotides in the junction match TRBD2. This receptor was taken from an adult in good health and CMV-seropositive. This receptor carries the CDR3 CASSLAVNTGELFF. The nucleotides read TGTGCCAGTAGTCTAGCGGTGAACACCGGGGAGCTGTTTTTT.